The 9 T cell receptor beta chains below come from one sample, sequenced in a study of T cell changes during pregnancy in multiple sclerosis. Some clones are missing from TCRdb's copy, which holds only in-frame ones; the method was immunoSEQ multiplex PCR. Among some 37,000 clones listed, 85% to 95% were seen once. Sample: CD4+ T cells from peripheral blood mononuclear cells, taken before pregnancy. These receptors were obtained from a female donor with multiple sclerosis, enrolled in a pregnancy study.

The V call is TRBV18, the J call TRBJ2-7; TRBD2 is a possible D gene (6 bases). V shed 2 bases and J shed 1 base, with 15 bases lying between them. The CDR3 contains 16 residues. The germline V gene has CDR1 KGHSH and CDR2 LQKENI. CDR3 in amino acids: CASSPNLLAGSYEQYF. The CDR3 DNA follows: TGTGCCAGCTCACCAAACCTACTGGCGGGGTCCTACGAGCAGTACTTC.

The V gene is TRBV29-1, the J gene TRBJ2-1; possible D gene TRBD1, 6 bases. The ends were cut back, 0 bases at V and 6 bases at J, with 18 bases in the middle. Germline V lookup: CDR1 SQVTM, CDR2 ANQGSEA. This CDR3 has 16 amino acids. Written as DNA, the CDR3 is TGCAGCGTTGAAGATCGAAACAGGGTACTAAGCAATGAGCAGTTCTTC. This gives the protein CSVEDRNRVLSNEQFF.

The CDR3 DNA sequence: TGTGCCAGCTCACGTAGCGGGGCCGAGCAGTTCTTC. This gives the protein CASSRSGAEQFF. The gene calls are TRBV18 and TRBJ2-1; TRBD2 agrees at 8 bases. Per the germline V gene, CDR1 is KGHSH and CDR2 is LQKENI. The J segment lost 10 bases and the V segment lost 4 bases, leaving 3 bases of the junction unmatched. This CDR3 is 12 amino acids long.

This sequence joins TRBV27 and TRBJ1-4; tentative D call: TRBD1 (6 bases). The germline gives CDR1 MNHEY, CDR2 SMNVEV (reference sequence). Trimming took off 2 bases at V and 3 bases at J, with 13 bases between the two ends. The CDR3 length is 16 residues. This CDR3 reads CASSLVGAWANEKLFF. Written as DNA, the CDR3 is TGTGCCAGCAGTTTAGTGGGGGCGTGGGCTAATGAAAAACTGTTTTTT.

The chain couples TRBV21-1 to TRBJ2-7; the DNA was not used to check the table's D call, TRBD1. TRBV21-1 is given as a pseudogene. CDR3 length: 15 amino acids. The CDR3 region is CASTGGGALGWEQYF. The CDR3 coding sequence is TGTGCCAGCACGGGTGGGGGCGCCCTGGGCTGGGAGCAGTACTTC.

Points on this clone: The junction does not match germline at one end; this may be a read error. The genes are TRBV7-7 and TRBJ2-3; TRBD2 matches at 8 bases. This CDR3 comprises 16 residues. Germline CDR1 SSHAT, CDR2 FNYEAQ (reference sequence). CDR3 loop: CASSIKAGVGVGAQYF. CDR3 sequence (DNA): TGTGCTAGCAGCATCAAAGCGGGAGTGGGTGTAGGGGCGCAGTATTTT.

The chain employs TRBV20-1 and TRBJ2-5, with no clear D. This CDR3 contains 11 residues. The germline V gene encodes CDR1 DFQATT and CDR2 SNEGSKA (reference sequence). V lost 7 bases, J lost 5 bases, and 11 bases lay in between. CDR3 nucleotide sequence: TGCAGTGGACTTGCTAAGGAGACCCAGTACTTC. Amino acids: CSGLAKETQYF.

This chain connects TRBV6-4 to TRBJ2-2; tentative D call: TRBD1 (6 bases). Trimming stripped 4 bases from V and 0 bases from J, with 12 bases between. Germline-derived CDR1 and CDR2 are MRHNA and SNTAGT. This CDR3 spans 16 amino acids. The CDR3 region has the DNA TGTGCCAGCAGTGGGACAGCAGGGGCGAACACCGGGGAGCTGTTTTTT. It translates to CASSGTAGANTGELFF.

In nucleotides, the CDR3 is TGTGCCAGTGCCCTGGGCAGCGGGAGGGGGGATGAGCAGTTCTTC. The encoded protein is CASALGSGRGDEQFF. The chain couples TRBV19 to TRBJ2-1; 10 nucleotides align to TRBD2. Germline assignment: CDR1 LNHDA and CDR2 SQIVND (reference sequence). This CDR3 has 15 residues. The V and J ends lost 8 bases and 8 bases, in that order; junction bases with no gene match: 12.